The 8 T cell receptor beta chains presented below share a single source sample, sequenced in a study of human CD8 memory T cell subsets. UMI-labeled 5' RACE was the method by which TCR beta libraries were made. TCRdb reprocessed the 5' RACE reads; each CDR3 protein has one entry and no DNA is given. In total, the table holds approximately 9,300 distinct CDR3 sequences. Sequencing input: CD8+ stem-like memory T cells (TSCM and TCM) sorted from PBMCs. The subset denotes: stem-like memory CD8 T cells (TSTEM), CCR7+ PD-1- TIGIT-. The source is a human donor in good health.

The chain has TRBV20-1 and TRBJ1-2; checking the TCRdb D call of TRBD1 is not possible without DNA. In germline, CDR1 is DFQATT, CDR2 SNEGSKA (reference sequence). The CDR3 covers 13 residues. The CDR3 sequence is CSAYAPGDASYTF.

The gene calls are TRBV6-5 and TRBJ2-5; TCRdb's D gene call, TRBD1, goes unchecked for lack of DNA. CDR3 length: 14 amino acids. The germline gives CDR1 MNHEY, CDR2 SVGAGI. Here the CDR3 reads CASRSGTGSETQYF.

Measured by frequency, this clonotype is medium-sized (0.01 to 0.1%). V gene TRBV29-1 combines with J gene TRBJ1-1; TCRdb returns TRBD1, unconfirmable since there is no DNA. The CDR3 has 16 residues. Germline CDR1 SQVTM, CDR2 ANQGSEA. The CDR3 is CSVEVPLDRGRGEAFF.

The rearrangement joins TRBV3-1 to TRBJ2-5; the D gene TCRdb calls, TRBD2, cannot be checked with no DNA. Per germline, CDR1 LGHDT and CDR2 YNNKEL (reference sequence). The CDR3 has 18 amino acids. The CDR3 protein is CASSQDGASGAFQETQYF.

This chain links TRBV6-5 with TRBJ2-1; TCRdb's D call, TRBD1, is unchecked because there is no DNA. Germline V gene data show CDR1 as MNHEY and CDR2 as SVGAGI. The CDR3 consists of 14 residues. CDR3 sequence reads: CASSRLTGSNEQFF.

This rearrangement joins TRBV24-1 to TRBJ2-1; TCRdb designates TRBD2, a call that cannot be tested without DNA. The CDR3 is made up of 12 amino acids. Germline assignment: CDR1 KGHDR and CDR2 SFDVKD. The CDR3 loop is CATGGPGDEQFF.

V and J are TRBV12-1 and TRBJ1-1; TCRdb's D call of TRBD1 is untestable without DNA. TRBV12-1 is designated a pseudogene. This CDR3 has 15 amino acids. CDR3 in amino acids: CASSFAPGQNTEAFF.

The chain recombines TRBV5-1 with TRBJ1-3; TCRdb proposes TRBD1, but this gene call is untestable without DNA. CDR3 size: 14 residues. Per germline, CDR1 SGHRS and CDR2 YFSETQ. The CDR3: CASSSGVSGNTIYF.